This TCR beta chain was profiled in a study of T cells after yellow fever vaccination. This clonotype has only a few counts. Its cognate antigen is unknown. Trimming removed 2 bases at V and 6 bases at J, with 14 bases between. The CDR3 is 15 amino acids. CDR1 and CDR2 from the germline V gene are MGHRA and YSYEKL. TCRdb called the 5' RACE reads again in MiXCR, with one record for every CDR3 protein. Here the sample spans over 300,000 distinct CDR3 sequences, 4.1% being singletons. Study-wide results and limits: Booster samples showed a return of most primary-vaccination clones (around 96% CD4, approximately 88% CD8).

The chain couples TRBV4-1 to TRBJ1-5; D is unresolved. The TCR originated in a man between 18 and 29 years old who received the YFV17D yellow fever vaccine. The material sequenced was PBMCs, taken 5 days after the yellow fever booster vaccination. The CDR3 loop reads CASSQFGLNSQPQHF. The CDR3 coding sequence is TGCGCCAGCAGCCAATTCGGACTAAATAGTCAGCCCCAGCATTTT.